A single sample is the source of the 21 T cell receptor beta chains below, sequenced in a study of blood T cell repertoires in COVID-19. This table comes from immunoSEQ multiplex PCR, and its TCRdb copy is limited to in-frame clones, with some not included. Here the sample spans about 200,000 clones, around 90% being singletons. The sequenced sample was peripheral blood. These receptors came from a man in his sixties with COVID-19, enrolled during active disease.

This chain uses TRBV4-3 with TRBJ2-1; the match to TRBD1 covers 8 bases. V shed 8 bases, J shed 6 bases, and the junction held 3 bases outside the gene matches. CDR3 length equals 12 residues. Germline V gene lookup returns CDR1 LGHNA and CDR2 YSLEER. CDR3 bases: TGCGCCAGCGGACAGGGTTTCAATGAGCAGTTCTTC. This codes for CASGQGFNEQFF.

The chain couples TRBV29-1 to TRBJ2-1; tentatively, D is TRBD1 (5 bases). Germline V gene lookup returns CDR1 SQVTM and CDR2 ANQGSEA. The CDR3 is 14 residues long. The germline V and J ends were trimmed by 7 bases and 4 bases, with 17 bases remaining between them. CDR3 sequence: CSGGETPVYNEQFF. CDR3 nucleotide sequence: TGCAGCGGGGGCGAGACTCCCGTTTACAATGAGCAGTTCTTC.

J is TRBJ1-1 and V is TRBV19, with TRBD1 identical over 9 bases. V dropped 5 bases and J dropped 1; count of bases not matched to a gene: 2. The CDR3 length is 14 residues. CDR1 is LNHDA, CDR2 SQIVND, per germline (reference sequence). The CDR3 sequence is CASSAGQGNTEAFF. The CDR3 bases are TGTGCCAGTAGTGCGGGACAGGGGAACACTGAAGCTTTCTTT.

This clone has only one observation. The CDR3 nucleotides are TGTGCCAGCTCACCACTGCAGGGCGGTGGGAAGACCCAGTACTTC. It encodes CASSPLQGGGKTQYF. The chain has TRBV18 and TRBJ2-5; a possible D gene is TRBD1 (5 bases). Deletions cut 1 base from V and 6 bases from J, with 15 bases between. CDR3 size: 15 residues. Germline V CDR1 and CDR2: KGHSH, LQKENI.

V and J are TRBV28 and TRBJ2-1; 8 bases line up with TRBD2. The length of the CDR3 is 16 residues. J was trimmed by 1 base and V by 4 bases; bases with no gene match: 6. Germline values: CDR1 MDHEN, CDR2 SYDVKM. The CDR3 is CASSSERERSYNEQFF. The CDR3 region has the DNA TGTGCCAGCAGTTCGGAGCGGGAGAGGTCCTACAATGAGCAGTTCTTC. Full variable domain (missing parts from reference TRBV28 and TRBJ2-1): DVKVTQSSRYLVKRTGEKVFLECVQDMDHENMFWYRQDPGLGLRLIYFSYDVKMKEKGDIPEGYSVSREKKERFSLILESASTNQTSMYLCASSSERERSYNEQFFGPGTRLTVL.

The chain couples TRBV7-2 to TRBJ2-1; TRBD2 agrees at 10 bases. Trimming took 2 bases from V and 6 from J; bases not matched to a gene: 7. Germline values: CDR1 SGHTA, CDR2 FQGNSA. This CDR3 contains 16 residues. Written as DNA, the CDR3 is TGTGCCAGCAGCTTAACCCCAGCGGGAGGGAGCAATGAGCAGTTCTTC. Protein sequence: CASSLTPAGGSNEQFF.

The V gene is TRBV19, the J gene TRBJ2-7, with 9 bases lining up with TRBD1. Germline values: CDR1 LNHDA, CDR2 SQIVND (reference sequence). This CDR3 spans 15 amino acids. V lost 5 bases and J lost 2; bases outside the gene matches: 7. The CDR3 DNA is TGTGCCAGTAGTCCACCGGGACAGGGAGCCTACGAGCAGTACTTC. Translating gives CASSPPGQGAYEQYF.

This chain's CDR3 is CASRKGGNAPYEQYF. The CDR3, as DNA: TGTGCCAGCCGGAAAGGAGGGAACGCGCCCTACGAGCAGTACTTC. The chain combines TRBV11-2 with TRBJ2-7; a weak D match, TRBD2 (6 bases). From germline, CDR1 is SGHAT and CDR2 FQNNGV. This CDR3 has 15 amino acids. The V and J ends lost 8 bases and 2 bases respectively, with 19 bases between them.

CDR3 bases: TGTGCCAGCAGCTCGTCCGGGACTAGCTTCAATGAGCAGTTCTTC. This gives the protein CASSSSGTSFNEQFF. The gene calls are TRBV5-4 and TRBJ2-1; 9 bases line up with TRBD2. Germline loops: CDR1 SGHNT, CDR2 YYREEE (reference sequence). Losses at the gene ends were 3 bases for V and 6 bases for J; bases not matched to a gene: 7. CDR3 length equals 15 residues. The full variable domain, in which reference TRBV5-4 and TRBJ2-1 provide the parts outside the CDR3, is ETGVTQSPTHLIKTRGQQVTLRCSSQSGHNTVSWYQQALGQGPQFIFQYYREEENGRGNFPPRFSGLQFPNYSSELNVNALELDDSALYLCASSSSGTSFNEQFFGPGTRLTVL.

The CDR3 DNA sequence: TGTGCCAGCAGTGTAGGTAGCGGGGGGGAACAAGAGACCCAGTACTTC. Translated, it gives CASSVGSGGEQETQYF. The J gene is TRBJ2-5, the V gene TRBV2, with 11 bases matching TRBD2. The germline gives CDR1 SNHLY, CDR2 FYNNEI. V shed 4 bases, J shed 2 bases, and the junction held 6 bases outside the gene matches. The CDR3 spans 16 residues.

The gene calls are TRBV3-1 (or the pseudogene TRBV3-2) and TRBJ2-7, with 9 positions matching TRBD1. Germline V gene sequence: CDR1 LGHDT, CDR2 YNNKEL (reference sequence). The CDR3 spans 16 residues. J gave up 7 bases and V 6 bases, and 16 bases lay outside the gene matches. CDR3 sequence (DNA): TGTGCCAGCAGGAGAAGCGGGACAGGGATTGAGTCGGAGCAGTACTTC. Protein: CASRRSGTGIESEQYF.

The chain recombines TRBV18 with TRBJ1-2; tentatively, D is TRBD1 (6 bases). CDR3 length equals 14 residues. Trimming removed 2 bases at V and 4 bases at J, with 11 bases between. Germline lookup yields CDR1 KGHSH and CDR2 LQKENI. CDR3 bases: TGTGCCAGCTCACCAGGTGAAGGGGGCTATGGCTACACCTTC. It specifies CASSPGEGGYGYTF.

The chain uses TRBV11-2 and TRBJ2-5; maybe TRBD1 (5 bases). Germline-derived CDR1 and CDR2 are SGHAT and FQNNGV. The V and J ends lost 2 bases and 0 bases respectively, with 13 bases between them. The length of the CDR3 is 16 residues. CDR3 sequence reads: CASSLLKGSHQETQYF. In nucleotides, the CDR3 is TGTGCCAGCAGCTTACTCAAGGGGTCCCACCAAGAGACCCAGTACTTC.

The chain has TRBV5-4 and TRBJ2-2; TRBD2 matches 7 bases. V trimming: 7 bases; J trimming: 8 bases; junction bases outside the gene matches: 17. This CDR3 has 16 residues. Germline CDR1 reads SGHNT; CDR2 reads YYREEE (reference sequence). The CDR3 nucleotides are TGTGCCAGCCGAATAGGGGCTAGCGGTAGTTCGGGGGAGCTGTTTTTT. Its translation: CASRIGASGSSGELFF.

This clone was seen a few times. The chain links TRBV7-9 to TRBJ1-4; the D gene is possibly TRBD1 (5 bases). Germline CDR1 reads SEHNR; CDR2 reads FQNEAQ (reference sequence). Trimming took off 5 bases at V and 10 bases at J, with 14 bases between the two ends. The CDR3 is 13 amino acids. CDR3 DNA sequence: TGTGCCAGCAGCCTCGATACAAGGGGAAAACTGTTTTTT. Its translation: CASSLDTRGKLFF.

The chain has TRBV13 and TRBJ2-7, with D perhaps matching TRBD2 (5 bases). Deletions cut 5 bases from V and 2 bases from J, with 10 bases between. CDR1 is PRHDT and CDR2 is FYEKMQ in the germline V gene (reference sequence). The CDR3 is 13 amino acids. DNA for the CDR3: TGTGCCAGCAGCCCACAGACTACCTACGAGCAGTACTTC. This codes for CASSPQTTYEQYF.

V usage is TRBV3-1 (or the pseudogene TRBV3-2) and J usage is TRBJ2-1; 8 positions agree with TRBD2. V lost 1 base and J lost 1; bases outside the gene matches: 6. The CDR3 loop spans 17 amino acids. Germline V gene sequence: CDR1 LGHDT, CDR2 YNNKEL (reference sequence). This CDR3 is CASSQVPGGRSYNEQFF. The CDR3 coding sequence is TGTGCCAGCAGCCAAGTGCCTGGCGGGAGGTCCTACAATGAGCAGTTCTTC.

This clone was seen just once. J is TRBJ1-5 and V is TRBV2; 11 positions match TRBD1. The germline CDR1 and CDR2 sequences are SNHLY and FYNNEI. The CDR3 loop spans 14 amino acids. Trimming cost V 5 bases and J 8 bases; bases outside gene matches: 5. The CDR3 is CASSRTGGREPQHF. The DNA of the CDR3 is TGTGCCAGCAGTAGGACAGGGGGCAGAGAGCCCCAGCATTTT.

The chain uses TRBV2 and TRBJ1-3; no reliable D call. The CDR3 has 15 residues. Germline CDR1 is SNHLY and CDR2 is FYNNEI. Between the trimmed V and J ends, which lost 5 bases and 0 bases, there was a span of 11 bases. The CDR3 DNA sequence: TGTGCCAGCAGTCTTGTACAGAGCTCTGGAAACACCATATATTTT. Residues: CASSLVQSSGNTIYF. Full variable domain (remainder filled in from reference TRBV2 and TRBJ1-3): EPEVTQTPSHQVTQMGQEVILRCVPISNHLYFYWYRQILGQKVEFLVSFYNNEISEKSEIFDDQFSVERPDGSNFTLKIRSTKLEDSAMYFCASSLVQSSGNTIYFGEGSWLTVV.

J is TRBJ2-5 and V is TRBV6-4, with D possibly TRBD2 on 6 matching bases. Trimming took 7 bases from V and 1 from J, leaving 16 bases between them. In germline, CDR1 is MRHNA, CDR2 SNTAGT. The CDR3 loop spans 15 amino acids. The CDR3 reads CASTPREVIQETQYF. CDR3 DNA: TGTGCCAGCACCCCCAGGGAGGTAATCCAAGAGACCCAGTACTTC.

In this sample, this clone turned up once. This chain links TRBV5-1 with TRBJ1-4; tentatively, D is TRBD1 (5 bases). Germline values: CDR1 SGHRS, CDR2 YFSETQ. This CDR3 has 15 amino acids. V was pared by 1 base and J by 0 bases, with 7 bases between. The CDR3 sequence is CASSLWGATNEKLFF. CDR3 DNA: TGCGCCAGCAGCTTGTGGGGGGCAACTAATGAAAAACTGTTTTTT.